This TCR beta chain was identified during a study of T cells expressing NK-cell markers. At the level of the study: Eight donors were sequenced, seven testing HCMV-seropositive and one testing seronegative.

The CDR3 sequence is 18 residues long. Germline V CDR1 and CDR2: MNHEY, SMNVEV (reference sequence). On this clonotype: Its target is unknown.

Notes on the study in general: In four donors, these clonotypes also led the CD3+CD56-NKG2C+ fraction. Six or seven donors had dominant NKG2C+ clonotypes that comprised about 1.0-8% of their CD8+ T cells.

The TCR beta cDNA came from 5'RACE template switching with UMIs. TCRdb reanalyzed the 5' RACE reads and collapses them to one entry per CDR3 protein, without DNA. The sample holds a few hundred thousand distinct CDR3 sequences. Material: blood T cells: a sorted CD56 or NKG2C T cell subset, CD4+ or CD8+ T cells, or bulk PBMC T cells (not recorded which). This chain uses TRBV27 with TRBJ2-6; there is no DNA to check the TCRdb D call of TRBD1. The clonotype was recovered from a man aged 18-70 years in good health. This CDR3 is CASSTRTGLFSGANVLTF.